The present entry profiles one T cell receptor (beta chain) with its context. Its target is not known. V lost 6 bases, J lost 0 bases, and 8 bases lay in between. The CDR3 runs 13 residues. Germline CDR1 is SNHLY and CDR2 is FYNNEI. In the PCR, 60 Vbeta and 13 Jbeta primers were used. Here immunoSEQ multiplex PCR was the method, and the copy in TCRdb shows in-frame clones only, minus some. This table holds about 120,000 clones, approximately 80% found once. The data were obtained in a study of cytomegalovirus exposure and HLA in healthy donors. Regarding the study as a whole: Association with HLA alleles at 0.05 false discovery rate was found for 15,000 to 20,000 TCR beta sequences in a later analysis. Later analysis reportedly placed an Asian-associated ancestry cluster below the approximately 700-donor mean in N-insertions.

This clonotype originated in a female donor in good health and CMV-seronegative. The sequencing sample was made of PBMCs. This chain uses TRBV2 with TRBJ1-1; D unclear. The CDR3 is CASRANMNTEAFF. In DNA, the CDR3 is TGTGCCAGCAGAGCGAACATGAACACTGAAGCTTTCTTT. The full variable domain, rest sourced from reference TRBV2 and TRBJ1-1, is EPEVTQTPSHQVTQMGQEVILRCVPISNHLYFYWYRQILGQKVEFLVSFYNNEISEKSEIFDDQFSVERPDGSNFTLKIRSTKLEDSAMYFCASRANMNTEAFFGQGTRLTVV.